This TCR beta chain is drawn from a study of glioma-infiltrating T cells after dendritic cell vaccination. Specified time point: after dendritic cell vaccination, including at tumor progression/relapse. Measured with immunoSEQ multiplex PCR; TCRdb has only the in-frame clones, and not every one. The sample records more than 85,000 clones, about 90% being singletons. CDR1 and CDR2 (germline): MNHEY, SMNVEV (reference sequence). The V end was cut by 7 bases, the J end by 7 bases, with 13 bases between. This CDR3 contains 13 residues. This TCR was recovered from a human donor with glioblastoma. The chain carries TRBV27 and TRBJ2-2; maybe TRBD1 (6 bases). The specimen comprised blood, sampled after dendritic cell vaccination. CDR3 DNA: TGTGCCAGCACTCCAGGGGCCGGCGGGGAGCTGTTTTTT. Protein product: CASTPGAGGELFF.